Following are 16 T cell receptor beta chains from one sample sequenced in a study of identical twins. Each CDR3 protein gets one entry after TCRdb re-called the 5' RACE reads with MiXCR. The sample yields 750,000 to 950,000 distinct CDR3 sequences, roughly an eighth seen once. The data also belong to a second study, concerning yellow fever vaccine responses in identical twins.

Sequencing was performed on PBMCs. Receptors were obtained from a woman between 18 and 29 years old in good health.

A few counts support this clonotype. The CDR3 coding sequence is TGTGCCAGCAGTCCAGGGAGTTTCTATGGCTACACCTTC. This codes for CASSPGSFYGYTF. The J gene is TRBJ1-2, the V gene TRBV5-6; a possible D gene is TRBD1 (5 bases). V dropped 5 bases and J dropped 4 bases, with 12 bases sitting between them. From germline, CDR1 is SGHDT and CDR2 YYEEEE. CDR3 length: 13 residues.

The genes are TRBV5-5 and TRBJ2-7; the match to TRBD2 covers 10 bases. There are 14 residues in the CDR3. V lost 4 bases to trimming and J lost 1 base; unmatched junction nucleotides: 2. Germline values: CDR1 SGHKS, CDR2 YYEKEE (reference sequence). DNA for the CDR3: TGTGCCAGCAGCCTGACTAGCGGGTCCTACGAGCAGTACGTC. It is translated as CASSLTSGSYEQYV.

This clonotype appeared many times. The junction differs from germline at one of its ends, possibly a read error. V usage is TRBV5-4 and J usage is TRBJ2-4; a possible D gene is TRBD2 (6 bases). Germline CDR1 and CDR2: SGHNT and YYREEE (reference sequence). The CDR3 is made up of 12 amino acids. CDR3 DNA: TGTGCCAGCAGCTTGCAGACGGGGACTCCAATGTTC. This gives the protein CASSLQTGTPMF.

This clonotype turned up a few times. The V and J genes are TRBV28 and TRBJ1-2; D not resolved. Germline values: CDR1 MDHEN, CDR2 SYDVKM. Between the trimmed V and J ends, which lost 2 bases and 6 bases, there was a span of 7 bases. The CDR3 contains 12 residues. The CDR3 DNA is TGTGCCAGCAGTTTAAGGCTGGATGGCTACACCTTC. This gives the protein CASSLRLDGYTF.

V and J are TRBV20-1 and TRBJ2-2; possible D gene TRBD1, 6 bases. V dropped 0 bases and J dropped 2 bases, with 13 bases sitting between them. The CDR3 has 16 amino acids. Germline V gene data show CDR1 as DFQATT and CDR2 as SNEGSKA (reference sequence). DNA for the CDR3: TGCAGTGCTAGAGATCCGGCAGGGGAAAACACCGGGGAGCTGTTTTTT. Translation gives CSARDPAGENTGELFF.

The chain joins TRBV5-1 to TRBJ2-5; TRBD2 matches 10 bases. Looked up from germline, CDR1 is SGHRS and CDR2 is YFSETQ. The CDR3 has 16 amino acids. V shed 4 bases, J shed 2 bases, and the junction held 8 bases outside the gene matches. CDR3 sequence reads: CASSQAGLAAQETQYF. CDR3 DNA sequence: TGCGCCAGCAGCCAAGCTGGACTAGCGGCTCAAGAGACCCAGTACTTC.

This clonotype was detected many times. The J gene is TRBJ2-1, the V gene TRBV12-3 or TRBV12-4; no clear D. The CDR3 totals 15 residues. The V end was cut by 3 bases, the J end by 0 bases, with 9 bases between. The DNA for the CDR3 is TGTGCCAGCAGTTTGTACCAAAGCTCCTACAATGAGCAGTTCTTC. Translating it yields CASSLYQSSYNEQFF.

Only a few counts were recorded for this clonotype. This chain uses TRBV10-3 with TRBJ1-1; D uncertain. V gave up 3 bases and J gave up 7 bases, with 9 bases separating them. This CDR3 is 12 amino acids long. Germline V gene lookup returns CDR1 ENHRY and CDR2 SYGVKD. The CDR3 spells CAISERANEAFF. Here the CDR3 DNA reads TGTGCCATCAGTGAAAGGGCTAATGAAGCTTTCTTT.

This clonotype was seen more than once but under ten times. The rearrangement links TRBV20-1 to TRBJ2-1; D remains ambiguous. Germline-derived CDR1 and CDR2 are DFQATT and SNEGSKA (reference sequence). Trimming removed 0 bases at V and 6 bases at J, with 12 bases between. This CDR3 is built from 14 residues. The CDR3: CSARDSGSSNEQFF. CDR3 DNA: TGCAGTGCTAGAGATTCGGGTAGCAGCAATGAGCAGTTCTTC.

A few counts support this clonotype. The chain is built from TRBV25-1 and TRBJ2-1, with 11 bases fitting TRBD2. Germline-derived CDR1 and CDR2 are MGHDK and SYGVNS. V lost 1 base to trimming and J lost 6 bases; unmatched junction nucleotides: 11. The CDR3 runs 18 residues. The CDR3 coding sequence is TGTGCCAGCAGTGAATTCCTCTTCTCTAGCGGGAGGACCAATGAGCAGTTCTTC. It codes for CASSEFLFSSGRTNEQFF. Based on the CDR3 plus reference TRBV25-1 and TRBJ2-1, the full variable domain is EADIYQTPRYLVIGTGKKITLECSQTMGHDKMYWYQQDPGMELHLIHYSYGVNSTEKGDLSSESTVSRIRTEHFPLTLESARPSHTSQYLCASSEFLFSSGRTNEQFFGPGTRLTVL.

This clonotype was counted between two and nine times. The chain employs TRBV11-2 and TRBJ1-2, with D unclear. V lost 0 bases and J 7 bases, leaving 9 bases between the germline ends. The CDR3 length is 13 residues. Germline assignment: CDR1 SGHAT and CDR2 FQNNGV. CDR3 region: CASSLEALRGYTF. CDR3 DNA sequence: TGTGCCAGCAGCTTAGAAGCGTTACGTGGCTACACCTTC.

The CDR3, as DNA: TGTGCCAGCAGCCCGATGGGCGGGAGCAACGATGAGCAGTTCTTC. Translation: CASSPMGGSNDEQFF. The V gene is TRBV6-1, the J gene TRBJ2-1, with 7 positions matching TRBD2. Germline lookup yields CDR1 MNHNS and CDR2 SASEGT. V lost 6 bases, J lost 8 bases, and 13 bases stayed unmatched. This CDR3 has 15 amino acids.

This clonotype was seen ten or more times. CDR3 residues: CASSTLAGVSDTQYF. The CDR3 nucleotides read TGTGCCAGCAGCACATTAGCGGGAGTCTCAGATACGCAGTATTTT. The chain combines TRBV12-3 or TRBV12-4 with TRBJ2-3; 9 bases match TRBD2. After removal of 6 bases from V and 4 bases from J, the junction contained 8 bases not matched to a gene. This CDR3 contains 15 residues.

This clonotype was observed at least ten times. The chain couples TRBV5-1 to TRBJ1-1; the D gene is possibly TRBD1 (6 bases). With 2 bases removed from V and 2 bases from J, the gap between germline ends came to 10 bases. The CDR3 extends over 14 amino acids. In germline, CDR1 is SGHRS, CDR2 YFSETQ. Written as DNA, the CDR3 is TGCGCCAGCAGCTTTGGGGGCTTCAACACTGAAGCTTTCTTT. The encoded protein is CASSFGGFNTEAFF.

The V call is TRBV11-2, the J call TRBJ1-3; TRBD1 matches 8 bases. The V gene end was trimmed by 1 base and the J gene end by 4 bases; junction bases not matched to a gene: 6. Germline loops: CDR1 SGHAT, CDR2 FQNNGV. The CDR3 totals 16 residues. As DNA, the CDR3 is TGTGCCAGCAGCTTAGCCGTGACAGGGGCCGGAAACACCATATATTTT. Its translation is CASSLAVTGAGNTIYF. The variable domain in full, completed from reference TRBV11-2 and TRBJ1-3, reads EAGVAQSPRYKIIEKRQSVAFWCNPISGHATLYWYQQILGQGPKLLIQFQNNGVVDDSQLPKDRFSAERLKGVDSTLKIQPAKLEDSAVYLCASSLAVTGAGNTIYFGEGSWLTVV.

CDR3 in DNA: TGTGCCAGCAGTACGGGGGGCCATAGGATCGGGGAGCTGTTTTTT. Residues: CASSTGGHRIGELFF. This chain joins TRBV6-2 or TRBV6-3 and TRBJ2-2, with D tentatively TRBD2 (7 bases). Germline V lookup: CDR1 MNHEY, CDR2 SVGEGT. The CDR3 spans 15 residues. The ends were cut back, 5 bases at V and 7 bases at J, with 17 bases in the middle.